Ten or more counts support the clone carrying this T cell receptor (beta chain). The data derive from a study of metastatic and nonmetastatic thyroid tumors. Germline-derived CDR1 and CDR2 are DFQATT and SNEGSKA (reference sequence). This CDR3 has 15 residues. V was clipped by 2 bases and J by 6 bases; unmatched bases: 11. No patient received treatment before thyroid surgery. TCRdb reanalyzed the PCR reads with MiXCR. In the table there are under 40,000 clones, about 17% of which are singletons. This TCR came from a female donor with papillary thyroid cancer or a benign thyroid nodule (not recorded which). Some clones in this sample may be carry-over from other donors' samples. Specimen: blood. This sequence joins TRBV20-1 and TRBJ1-2; 8 bases align to TRBD1. CDR3 bases: TGCAGTGCTAGAAGGACAGGGCGGTTTGGCGATGGCTACACCTTC. Translating gives CSARRTGRFGDGYTF.